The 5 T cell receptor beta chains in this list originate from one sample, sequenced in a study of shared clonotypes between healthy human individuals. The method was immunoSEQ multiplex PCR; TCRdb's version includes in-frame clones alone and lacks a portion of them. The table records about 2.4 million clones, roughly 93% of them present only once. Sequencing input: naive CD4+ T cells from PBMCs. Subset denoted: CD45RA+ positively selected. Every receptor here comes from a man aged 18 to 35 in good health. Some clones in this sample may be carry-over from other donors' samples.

The CDR3 sequence: CASSPGLPGDTQYF. CDR3 sequence (DNA): TGTGCCAGCAGCCCGGGACTACCAGGAGATACGCAGTATTTT. The chain has TRBV7-2 and TRBJ2-3; TRBD2 aligns across 7 bases. The CDR3 runs 14 residues. Germline V gene data show CDR1 as SGHTA and CDR2 as FQGNSA. With V trimmed by 5 bases and J by 5 bases, 7 bases remained unmatched.

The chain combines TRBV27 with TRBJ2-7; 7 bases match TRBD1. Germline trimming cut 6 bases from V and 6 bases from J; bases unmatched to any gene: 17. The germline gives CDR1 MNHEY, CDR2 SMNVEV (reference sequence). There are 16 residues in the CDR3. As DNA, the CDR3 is TGTGCCAGCAGCCCCCTGTTAGGGGGCGCGTCCATCGAGCAGTACTTC. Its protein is CASSPLLGGASIEQYF.

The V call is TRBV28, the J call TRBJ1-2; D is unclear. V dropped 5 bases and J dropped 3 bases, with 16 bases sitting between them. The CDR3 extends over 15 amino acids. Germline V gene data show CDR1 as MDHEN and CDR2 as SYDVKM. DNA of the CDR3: TGTGCCAGCAGTACCCGTTGGGGAGCCGACTATGGCTACACCTTC. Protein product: CASSTRWGADYGYTF.

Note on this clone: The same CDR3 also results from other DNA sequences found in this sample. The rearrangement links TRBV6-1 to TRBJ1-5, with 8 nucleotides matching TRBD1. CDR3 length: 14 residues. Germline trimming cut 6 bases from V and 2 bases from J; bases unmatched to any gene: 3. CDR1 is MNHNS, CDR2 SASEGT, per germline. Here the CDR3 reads CASSATGGNQPQHF. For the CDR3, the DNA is TGTGCCAGCAGCGCGACAGGGGGCAATCAGCCCCAGCATTTT.

CDR3 protein: CASSRSGPVGEAFF. The CDR3 nucleotides are TGTGCCAGCAGCCGCTCCGGCCCGGTGGGGGAAGCTTTCTTT. The V and J genes are TRBV28 and TRBJ1-1; the D is unclear. Trimming took 6 bases from V and 8 from J, leaving 19 bases between them. CDR1 and CDR2 from the germline V gene are MDHEN and SYDVKM. This CDR3 contains 14 residues.